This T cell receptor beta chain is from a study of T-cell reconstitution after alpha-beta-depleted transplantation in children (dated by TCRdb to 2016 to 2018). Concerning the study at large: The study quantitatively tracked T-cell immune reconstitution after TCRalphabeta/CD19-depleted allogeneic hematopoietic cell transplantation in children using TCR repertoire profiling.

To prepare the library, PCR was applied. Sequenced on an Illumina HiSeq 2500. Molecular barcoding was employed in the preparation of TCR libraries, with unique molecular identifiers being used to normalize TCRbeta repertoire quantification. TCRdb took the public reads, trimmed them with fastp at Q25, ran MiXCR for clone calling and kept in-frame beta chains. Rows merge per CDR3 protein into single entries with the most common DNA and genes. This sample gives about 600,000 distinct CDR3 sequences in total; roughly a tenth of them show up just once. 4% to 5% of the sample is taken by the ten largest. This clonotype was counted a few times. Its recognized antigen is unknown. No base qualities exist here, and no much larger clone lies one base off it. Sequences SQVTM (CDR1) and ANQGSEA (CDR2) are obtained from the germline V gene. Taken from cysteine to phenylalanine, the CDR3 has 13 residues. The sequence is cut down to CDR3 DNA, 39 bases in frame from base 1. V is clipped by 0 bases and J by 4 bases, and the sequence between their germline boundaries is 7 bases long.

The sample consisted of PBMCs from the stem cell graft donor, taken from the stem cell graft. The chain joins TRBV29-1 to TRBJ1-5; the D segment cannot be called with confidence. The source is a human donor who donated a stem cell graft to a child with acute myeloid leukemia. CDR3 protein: CSVEETANQPQHF. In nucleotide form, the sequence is TGCAGCGTTGAAGAGACGGCTAATCAGCCCCAGCATTTT.